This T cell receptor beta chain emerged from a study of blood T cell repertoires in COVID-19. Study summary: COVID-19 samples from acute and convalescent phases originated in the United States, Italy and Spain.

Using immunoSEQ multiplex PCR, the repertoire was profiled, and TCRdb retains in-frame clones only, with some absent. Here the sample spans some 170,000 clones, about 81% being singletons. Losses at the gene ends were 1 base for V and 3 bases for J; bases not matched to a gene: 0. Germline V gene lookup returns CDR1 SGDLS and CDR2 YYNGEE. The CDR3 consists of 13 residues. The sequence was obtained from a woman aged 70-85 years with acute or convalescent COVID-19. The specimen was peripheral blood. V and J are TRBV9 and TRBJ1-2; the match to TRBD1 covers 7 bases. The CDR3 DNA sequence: TGTGCCAGCAGCGTACAGGGGGACTATGGCTACACCTTC. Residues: CASSVQGDYGYTF.